This TCR beta chain is from a study of early T cells in non-severe SARS-CoV-2 infection. This clonotype occurred a few times. TCRdb reprocessed the 5' RACE reads with MiXCR, giving one entry per CDR3 protein. The table includes around 63,000 distinct CDR3 sequences, more than 8.5% detected once. Germline V gives CDR1 LGHNA, CDR2 YNFKEQ. V gave up 0 bases and J gave up 3 bases; unmatched junction bases: 3. This CDR3 has 16 residues. The source is an adult who was a healthcare worker with PCR-confirmed SARS-CoV-2 infection or an uninfected control (not recorded which). The source material was whole blood, sampled at baseline. The chain has TRBV4-2 and TRBJ2-7, with 12 nucleotides matching TRBD1. The CDR3 bases are TGTGCCAGCAGCCAAGAGGGGACAGGGGGCGTCTACGAGCAGTACTTC. It specifies CASSQEGTGGVYEQYF.